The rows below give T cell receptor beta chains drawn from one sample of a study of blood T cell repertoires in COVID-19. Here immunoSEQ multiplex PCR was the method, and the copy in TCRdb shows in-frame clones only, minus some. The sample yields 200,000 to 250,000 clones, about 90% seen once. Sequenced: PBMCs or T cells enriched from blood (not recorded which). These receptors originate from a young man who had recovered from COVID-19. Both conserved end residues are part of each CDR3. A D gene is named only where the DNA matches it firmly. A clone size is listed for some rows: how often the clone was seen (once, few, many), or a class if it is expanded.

CASGGGGIRKYF,TGTGCCAGCGGGGGAGGAGGGATCCGGAAGTACTTC,NA,TRBV28,NA,TRBJ2-7
CASSEAGQGFDTQYF,TGTGCCAGCAGTGAAGCGGGCCAGGGGTTCGATACGCAGTATTTT,NA,TRBV2,NA,TRBJ2-3
CASSYNPPDRGVTGELFF,TGTGCCAGCAGTTATAACCCTCCGGACAGGGGGGTGACCGGGGAGCTGTTTTTT,NA,TRBV28,TRBD1,TRBJ2-2
CASSLGGGRLPYNEQFF,TGCGCCAGCAGCTTGGGGGGGGGCAGGCTCCCCTACAATGAGCAGTTCTTC,NA,TRBV5-1,NA,TRBJ2-1
CASSLGGGTGTNTGELFF,TGTGCCAGCAGCCTCGGAGGGGGGACAGGGACGAACACCGGGGAGCTGTTTTTT,NA,TRBV3-1/TRBV3-2,TRBD1,TRBJ2-2
CASSLGGFLEVLSGNTIYF,TGTGCCAGCAGCTTAGGGGGCTTTTTAGAGGTCCTCTCTGGAAACACCATATATTTT,NA,TRBV7-9,NA,TRBJ1-3
CASSPSGDGTDTQYF,TGTGCCAGCTCACCATCGGGAGATGGCACAGATACGCAGTATTTT,NA,TRBV18,NA,TRBJ2-3
CASSRTVAGELFF,TGTGCCAGCAGCCGGACAGTAGCCGGGGAGCTGTTTTTT,NA,TRBV3-1/TRBV3-2,NA,TRBJ2-2
CASGFGAYEQYF,TGTGCTAGTGGTTTCGGGGCCTACGAGCAGTACTTC,NA,TRBV12-5,NA,TRBJ2-7
CASSFQGVYEQYF,TGTGCCAGCAGTTTTCAGGGGGTCTACGAGCAGTACTTC,NA,TRBV27,TRBD1,TRBJ2-7
CASSLGVGTGTEKLFF,TGTGCCAGCAGCTTGGGGGTTGGGACAGGGACCGAAAAACTGTTTTTT,NA,TRBV5-8,TRBD1,TRBJ1-4
CASSEWGRQGDGYTF,TGTGCCAGCAGTGAATGGGGTCGTCAGGGTGATGGCTACACCTTC,NA,TRBV6-1,NA,TRBJ1-2
CASSDREGGSGDEQFF,TGTGCCAGCAGTGACAGGGAAGGCGGGAGTGGCGATGAGCAGTTCTTC,NA,TRBV6-4,TRBD2,TRBJ2-1
CASSFSVGATDTQYF,TGTGCCAGCAGCTTCTCGGTGGGGGCTACAGATACGCAGTATTTT,NA,TRBV7-2,NA,TRBJ2-3
CASSFLHSGEQFF,TGTGCCAGCAGCTTCCTCCATAGCGGGGAGCAGTTCTTC,NA,TRBV11-3,TRBD2,TRBJ2-1
CASKGQGPTYGYTF,TGTGCCAGCAAAGGACAGGGACCCACCTATGGCTACACCTTC,NA,TRBV5-4,TRBD1,TRBJ1-2
CASSGRTSGSGSYEQYF,TGTGCCAGTAGTGGGCGGACTAGCGGGAGTGGATCCTACGAGCAGTACTTC,NA,TRBV19,TRBD2,TRBJ2-7
CAWIPTSGIGSYNEQFF,TGTGCCTGGATCCCGACTAGCGGGATAGGATCCTACAATGAGCAGTTCTTC,NA,TRBV30,TRBD2,TRBJ2-1
CASSLSESSYNEQFF,TGTGCCAGCAGCCTAAGCGAGAGCTCCTACAATGAGCAGTTCTTC,NA,TRBV11-3,NA,TRBJ2-1
CATSDRGERANVLTF,TGTGCCACCAGTGATCGGGGGGAACGGGCCAACGTCCTGACTTTC,NA,TRBV24-1,TRBD2,TRBJ2-6
CASSLGGSSYEQYF,TGCGCCAGCAGCTTGGGAGGCAGCTCCTACGAGCAGTACTTC,NA,TRBV5-1,NA,TRBJ2-7
CASSLVSAGGYEQYF,TGTGCCAGCAGCTTAGTATCTGCAGGGGGCTACGAGCAGTACTTC,NA,TRBV7-2,TRBD1,TRBJ2-7
CASSKSREGTGANVLTF,TGTGCCAGCAGTAAGAGTAGGGAGGGAACTGGGGCCAACGTCCTGACTTTC,once,TRBV27,TRBD2,TRBJ2-6
CASSSFAGVRADTQYF,TGTGCCAGCAGCTCCTTTGCGGGAGTAAGGGCAGATACGCAGTATTTT,NA,TRBV5-8,TRBD2,TRBJ2-3
CASSFGTGPGIQYF,TGTGCCAGCAGTTTCGGGACAGGGCCGGGCATTCAGTACTTC,once,TRBV25-1,TRBD1,TRBJ2-4
CASSVDRGSGEAFF,TGCGCCAGCAGCGTCGACAGGGGTTCGGGTGAAGCTTTCTTT,NA,TRBV5-1,TRBD1,TRBJ1-1
CASSPRIQGRNEKLFF,TGTGCCAGCAGCCCACGAATACAGGGGAGGAATGAAAAACTGTTTTTT,NA,TRBV7-9,TRBD1,TRBJ1-4
CASSLASTGSGLHEQYF,TGCGCCAGCAGCTTGGCCTCAACCGGGAGCGGACTCCACGAGCAGTACTTC,NA,TRBV5-1,NA,TRBJ2-7
CASSLDVQIYYEQFF,TGTGCCAGCAGCTTAGATGTACAGATCTACTATGAGCAGTTCTTC,once,TRBV5-5,NA,TRBJ2-1
CASSLKPPGQGRYEQYF,TGTGCCAGCAGCTTAAAACCCCCGGGACAAGGTCGCTACGAGCAGTACTTC,NA,TRBV11-2,NA,TRBJ2-7
CASSQPEGGGYTF,TGTGCCAGCAGCCAACCCGAGGGTGGTGGCTACACCTTC,once,TRBV14,NA,TRBJ1-2
CASRPGTGGSNGYTF,TGTGCCAGCAGACCCGGGACAGGGGGTTCTAACGGCTACACCTTC,NA,TRBV28,TRBD1,TRBJ1-2
CASSHRGNSNQPQHF,TGTGCCAGCAGCCACAGGGGAAATAGCAATCAGCCCCAGCATTTT,NA,TRBV6-5,TRBD1,TRBJ1-5
CASSLRTRDIPYGYTF,TGTGCCAGCAGCTTGCGGACTCGGGACATTCCCTATGGCTACACCTTC,NA,TRBV5-6,NA,TRBJ1-2
CATSSGGPASTDTQYF,TGTGCCACCTCTAGCGGGGGGCCCGCTAGCACAGATACGCAGTATTTT,NA,TRBV2,TRBD2,TRBJ2-3
CASSFGGPNTGELFF,TGTGCCAGCAGCTTCGGGGGGCCTAACACCGGGGAGCTGTTTTTT,NA,TRBV5-4,NA,TRBJ2-2
CASSYVRGSYEQYF,TGTGCCAGCAGTTACGTCCGGGGAAGCTACGAGCAGTACTTC,NA,TRBV6-5,NA,TRBJ2-7
CASSSPSGGTYVEKLFF,TGTGCCAGCAGCTCCCCTAGTGGGGGCACTTATGTTGAAAAACTGTTTTTT,NA,TRBV7-8,NA,TRBJ1-4
CASSLTFGGLYEQYF,TGTGCCAGCAGCTTAACATTTGGGGGCCTGTACGAGCAGTACTTC,NA,TRBV7-3,NA,TRBJ2-7
CASSEAHGNTEAFF,TGTGCCAGCAGTGAAGCGCACGGGAACACTGAAGCTTTCTTT,NA,TRBV6-1,NA,TRBJ1-1
CASSVLALETQYF,TGTGCCAGTAGTGTGCTAGCCTTGGAGACCCAGTACTTC,NA,TRBV19,NA,TRBJ2-5
CASSPGTGDDQPQHF,TGTGCCAGCAGCCCCGGGACGGGGGACGATCAGCCCCAGCATTTT,NA,TRBV21-1,NA,TRBJ1-5
CASSSLAGYYNEQFF,TGTGCCAGCAGCTCTCTAGCGGGGTATTACAATGAGCAGTTCTTC,NA,TRBV7-2,TRBD2,TRBJ2-1
CASSHDLGTGVYNSPLHF,TGTGCCAGCAGCCACGATCTAGGGACAGGGGTTTATAATTCACCCCTCCACTTT,NA,TRBV3-1/TRBV3-2,TRBD1,TRBJ1-6
CASSLKSSGRIETQYF,TGTGCCAGCAGCTTAAAATCCAGCGGGCGCATCGAGACCCAGTACTTC,NA,TRBV11-2,NA,TRBJ2-5
CASTSDRNNQPQHF,TGTGCCAGCACCTCGGACAGAAACAATCAGCCCCAGCATTTT,NA,TRBV6-5,NA,TRBJ1-5
CASSAQNYGYTF,TGTGCCAGCAGCGCCCAGAACTATGGCTACACCTTC,NA,TRBV5-5,NA,TRBJ1-2
CASSIIQGSGNTIYF,TGTGCCAGTAGTATAATACAGGGATCCGGAAACACCATATATTTT,NA,TRBV19,NA,TRBJ1-3
CATRQDSGANVLTF,TGTGCCACCCGACAGGACTCTGGGGCCAACGTCCTGACTTTC,NA,TRBV10-3,NA,TRBJ2-6
CASSQLAGGYTQYF,TGTGCCAGCAGCCAACTAGCGGGGGGTTATACGCAGTATTTT,once,TRBV25-1,TRBD2,TRBJ2-3
CASSLAGAGNTIYF,TGTGCCAGCAGCTTGGCAGGGGCTGGAAACACCATATATTTT,NA,TRBV5-5,NA,TRBJ1-3
CASSRRAYEQYF,TGTGCCAGCAGCCGCCGGGCCTACGAGCAGTACTTC,once,TRBV28,NA,TRBJ2-7
CASSQDRMGGNTEAFF,TGCGCCAGCAGCCAAGATCGAATGGGAGGGAACACTGAAGCTTTCTTT,NA,TRBV4-3,NA,TRBJ1-1
CASSLVGGSQPQHF,TGCGCCAGCAGCTTGGTCGGAGGGTCCCAGCCCCAGCATTTT,NA,TRBV5-1,NA,TRBJ1-5
CASTTSGSGADTQYF,TGTGCCAGTACGACTAGCGGGAGTGGCGCAGATACGCAGTATTTT,NA,TRBV19,TRBD2,TRBJ2-3